This T cell receptor (beta chain) came from a study of T cell responses to AZD1222 COVID-19 vaccine. The data were produced by immunoSEQ multiplex PCR, yet TCRdb's version contains in-frame clones alone and is incomplete. The sample yields 90,000 to 100,000 clones, 85% seen once. The CDR3 totals 12 residues. Trimming at V came to 7 bases and at J to 6 bases, leaving 6 bases not matched to a gene. Germline assignment: CDR1 SQVTM and CDR2 ANQGSEA. The chain carries TRBV29-1 and TRBJ1-1; the match to TRBD1 covers 9 bases. The sequencing used peripheral blood, collected 28 days after the second AZD1222 dose. This TCR came from an adult who received the AZD1222 COVID-19 vaccine. In nucleotides, the CDR3 is TGCAGCGGCGGACAGGGGAGGGCTGAAGCTTTCTTT. It encodes CSGGQGRAEAFF.